The clone carrying this TCR beta chain has a handful of counts. The data belong to a study of technical replicates of blood from four donors. Here immunoSEQ multiplex PCR was the method, and the copy in TCRdb shows in-frame clones only, minus some. The sample contains tens of thousands of clones, 75% to 90% of which appear only once. Trimming took 5 bases from V and 6 from J; bases not matched to a gene: 2. From germline, CDR1 is SGHTA and CDR2 FQGNSA. The CDR3 consists of 12 residues. The chain employs TRBV7-2 and TRBJ1-1; TRBD1 aligns across 8 bases. The TCR comes from a human donor in good health. Some clones in this sample may be carry-over from other donors' samples. The specimen sequenced was PBMCs. CDR3 DNA: TGTGCCAGCAGCCGGGACAGGTCTGAAGCTTTCTTT. This codes for CASSRDRSEAFF.